This TCR beta chain is from a study of T-cell memory formation after mild COVID-19. General study findings and limits: Day 15 to 85 contracting clones showed balanced CD4/CD8; day 15 to 37 expanders favored CD4+.

CDR3 size: 14 residues. Germline trimming cut 1 base from V and 8 bases from J; bases unmatched to any gene: 4. TCRdb reanalysed the 5' RACE reads using MiXCR and keeps one entry per CDR3 protein. Here the sample spans under 250,000 distinct CDR3 sequences, over 8.5% being singletons. This clonotype appeared a few times. Antigen unknown. The source of this sequence is a young man who had mild COVID-19 (a few samples of this study predate the infection). Cell type and time point are not known. J is TRBJ2-4 and V is TRBV12-3 or TRBV12-4; 8 nucleotides align to TRBD2. Sequences were obtained from PBMCs or a T cell subset sorted from them (not recorded which). CDR3 in amino acids: CASSLDPGGDIQYF. In nucleotides, the CDR3 is TGTGCCAGCAGTTTAGACCCCGGGGGGGACATTCAGTACTTC.